A single sample is the source of the 21 T cell receptor beta chains below, sequenced in a study of T-cell memory formation after mild COVID-19. TCRdb re-analysed the 5' RACE reads in MiXCR, keeping a single row per CDR3 protein. The sample has some 130,000 distinct CDR3 sequences, around 15% seen once. Sequenced material: PBMCs or a T cell subset sorted from them (not recorded which). Receptor source: a man aged 18-30 years who had mild COVID-19 (a few samples of this study predate the infection). Cell type and time point are not known.

J is TRBJ2-5 and V is TRBV19; D is possibly TRBD1 or TRBD2 (6 bases each). Trimming took 0 bases from V and 4 from J, leaving 9 bases between them. Germline values: CDR1 LNHDA, CDR2 SQIVND (reference sequence). The CDR3 contains 14 residues. The CDR3 nucleotides read TGTGCCAGTAGTATAGATGGGGGGCGAGAGACCCAGTACTTC. Protein product: CASSIDGGRETQYF.

The chain couples TRBV18 to TRBJ1-1; D is ambiguous. Germline-derived CDR1 and CDR2 are KGHSH and LQKENI. Between the trimmed V and J ends, which lost 4 bases and 1 base, there was a span of 7 bases. There are 13 residues in the CDR3. CDR3 residues: CASSRTPNTEAFF. The DNA of the CDR3 is TGTGCCAGCTCACGGACTCCGAACACTGAAGCTTTCTTT. Based on the CDR3 plus reference TRBV18 and TRBJ1-1, the full variable domain is NAGVMQNPRHLVRRRGQEARLRCSPMKGHSHVYWYRQLPEEGLKFMVYLQKENIIDESGMPKERFSAEFPKEGPSILRIQQVVRGDSAAYFCASSRTPNTEAFFGQGTRLTVV.

The J gene is TRBJ2-3, the V gene TRBV9; no reliable D call. V gave up 0 bases and J gave up 6 bases, with 11 bases separating them. Germline assignment: CDR1 SGDLS and CDR2 YYNGEE. The CDR3 extends over 14 amino acids. The CDR3 sequence: CASSVDRHPDTQYF. The CDR3 bases are TGTGCCAGCAGCGTAGACCGACACCCCGATACGCAGTATTTT. The variable domain in full, completed from reference TRBV9 and TRBJ2-3, reads DSGVTQTPKHLITATGQRVTLRCSPRSGDLSVYWYQQSLDQGLQFLIQYYNGEERAKGNILERFSAQQFPDLHSELNLSSLELGDSALYFCASSVDRHPDTQYFGPGTRLTVL.

The genes are TRBV5-1 and TRBJ2-3; TRBD2 agrees at 11 bases. The CDR3 is made up of 17 amino acids. Germline V gene sequence: CDR1 SGHRS, CDR2 YFSETQ. Losses at the gene ends were 3 bases for V and 2 bases for J; bases not matched to a gene: 8. Here the CDR3 reads CASSSGVAGGVTDTQYF. CDR3 nucleotides: TGCGCCAGCAGCTCCGGAGTAGCGGGGGGGGTCACAGATACGCAGTATTTT.

This clonotype has just a few counts. The rearrangement uses TRBV4-1 and TRBJ2-7, with D maybe TRBD1 (6 bases). The V end was cut by 1 base, the J end by 4 bases, with 8 bases between. This CDR3 has 13 amino acids. Germline CDR1 MGHRA, CDR2 YSYEKL. In DNA form, the CDR3 reads TGCGCCAGCAGCCAAGCAGGGGATTACGAGCAGTACTTC. Translation: CASSQAGDYEQYF.

The rearrangement joins TRBV25-1 to TRBJ2-4, with 9 bases matching TRBD2. Germline V CDR1 and CDR2: MGHDK, SYGVNS. Trimming at V came to 9 bases and at J to 10 bases, leaving 10 bases not matched to a gene. There are 13 residues in the CDR3. CDR3 nucleotide sequence: TGTGCCAGTGCAGGCGGGGGGGCATGGATTCAGTACTTC. This encodes CASAGGGAWIQYF.

This clonotype was seen a handful of times. The gene calls are TRBV9 and TRBJ2-5; TRBD2 aligns across 10 bases. The CDR3 extends over 16 amino acids. The germline V gene has CDR1 SGDLS and CDR2 YYNGEE. J gave up 4 bases and V 3 bases, and 9 bases lay outside the gene matches. CDR3 loop: CASSGRAGGPGETQYF. The CDR3 DNA reads TGTGCCAGCAGCGGACGAGCGGGGGGGCCGGGAGAGACCCAGTACTTC. The entire variable domain, with the rest obtained from reference TRBV9 and TRBJ2-5, is as follows: DSGVTQTPKHLITATGQRVTLRCSPRSGDLSVYWYQQSLDQGLQFLIQYYNGEERAKGNILERFSAQQFPDLHSELNLSSLELGDSALYFCASSGRAGGPGETQYFGPGTRLLVL.

This clonotype was detected ten times or more. The chain couples TRBV5-1 to TRBJ2-5, with D hard to call. V dropped 2 bases and J dropped 5 bases, with 13 bases sitting between them. The CDR3 has 14 amino acids. CDR1 SGHRS and CDR2 YFSETQ come from the germline V gene. The CDR3 loop is CASSFTFIGETQYF. DNA of the CDR3: TGCGCCAGCAGCTTTACCTTTATTGGGGAGACCCAGTACTTC.

This clonotype was seen many times. This chain uses TRBV5-1 with TRBJ2-1; 7 bases align to TRBD2. The CDR3 contains 13 residues. J was trimmed by 6 bases and V by 4 bases; bases with no gene match: 4. The germline V gene encodes CDR1 SGHRS and CDR2 YFSETQ. CDR3 nucleotides: TGCGCCAGCAGCCGGGGGGAAATCAATGAGCAGTTCTTC. Translating it yields CASSRGEINEQFF.

This clonotype turned up a few times. The chain has TRBV10-3 and TRBJ2-1; TRBD2 matches 7 bases. The CDR3 has 16 amino acids. The ends lost 3 bases at V and 5 bases at J; junction bases unmatched: 10. CDR1 is ENHRY and CDR2 is SYGVKD in the germline V gene. The CDR3 reads CAISDEGGGINNEQFF. The CDR3 DNA follows: TGTGCCATCAGTGATGAAGGCGGGGGAATCAACAATGAGCAGTTCTTC.

This clonotype turned up a few times. The chain is built from TRBV7-2 and TRBJ1-5; the match to TRBD1 covers 10 bases. The CDR3 spans 15 residues. Germline CDR1 and CDR2: SGHTA and FQGNSA. Trimming took 5 bases from V and 3 from J; bases not matched to a gene: 4. This CDR3 is CASSQDRGINQPQHF. CDR3 DNA: TGTGCCAGCAGCCAGGACAGGGGGATCAATCAGCCCCAGCATTTT.

This clonotype turned up a few times. J is TRBJ2-7 and V is TRBV7-9, with TRBD1 identical over 7 bases. The CDR3 loop spans 13 amino acids. The V gene end was trimmed by 4 bases and the J gene end by 1 base; junction bases not matched to a gene: 1. Germline lookup yields CDR1 SEHNR and CDR2 FQNEAQ (reference sequence). The CDR3 is CASSWDSSYEQYF. Here the CDR3 DNA reads TGTGCCAGCAGCTGGGACAGTTCCTACGAGCAGTACTTC. Full variable domain (rest looked up from reference TRBV7-9 and TRBJ2-7): DTGVSQNPRHKITKRGQNVTFRCDPISEHNRLYWYRQTLGQGPEFLTYFQNEAQLEKSRLLSDRFSAERPKGSFSTLEIQRTEQGDSAMYLCASSWDSSYEQYFGPGTRLTVT.

The rearrangement links TRBV2 to TRBJ2-7; 13 bases are a match to TRBD2. The V gene end was trimmed by 5 bases and the J gene end by 6 bases; junction bases not matched to a gene: 19. Germline lookup yields CDR1 SNHLY and CDR2 FYNNEI. There are 19 residues in the CDR3. The CDR3 bases are TGTGCCAGCAGTCTCAAGGGACCCGGACTAGCGGGGGCCCGGGGCGAGCAGTACTTC. Amino acids: CASSLKGPGLAGARGEQYF.

The chain couples TRBV4-1 to TRBJ1-5; 12 nucleotides line up with TRBD1. Germline CDR1 MGHRA, CDR2 YSYEKL. The CDR3 loop spans 15 amino acids. Trimming removed 3 bases from V and 9 bases from J; junction bases left unmatched: 6. CDR3 DNA: TGCGCCAGCAGCCAGGGACAGGGGGCGCAAGGGCCCCAGCATTTT. Translated: CASSQGQGAQGPQHF.

This chain connects TRBV7-8 to TRBJ2-7; TRBD1 matches 10 bases. This CDR3 has 16 amino acids. From germline, CDR1 is SGHVS and CDR2 FQNEAQ. V trimming: 2 bases; J trimming: 4 bases; junction bases outside the gene matches: 8. The CDR3 sequence is CASSLRQGAGTYEQYF. CDR3 DNA: TGTGCCAGCAGCTTAAGACAGGGGGCTGGAACATACGAGCAGTACTTC.

This clonotype was observed many times. This chain joins TRBV4-1 and TRBJ2-1, with 10 bases fitting TRBD2. This CDR3 has 16 residues. Germline CDR1 and CDR2: MGHRA and YSYEKL. J was trimmed by 9 bases and V by 0 bases; bases with no gene match: 8. In DNA, the CDR3 is TGCGCCAGCAGCCAAGAGGCAGCGGGGGGGCCTGGTGAGCAGTTCTTC. It codes for CASSQEAAGGPGEQFF.

V is TRBV5-1 and J is TRBJ2-3; D gene uncertain. CDR1 is SGHRS and CDR2 is YFSETQ in the germline V gene. This CDR3 region has 14 residues. V lost 0 bases and J lost 4, with 9 bases in between. The CDR3 nucleotides read TGCGCCAGCAGCTTGGGTCAGCAGGCAGATACGCAGTATTTT. Amino acid sequence: CASSLGQQADTQYF.

Remarks on this clonotype: A much more abundant neighbour one base away suggests this may be a read error. The gene calls are TRBV7-9 and TRBJ1-2; D gene unclear. Trimming shortened V by 2 bases and J by 4 bases, and 5 bases separated the two germline ends. Germline V gene sequence: CDR1 SEHNR, CDR2 FQNEAQ (reference sequence). The CDR3 loop spans 12 amino acids. The CDR3 nucleotides are TGTGCCAGCAGCTTAAATGGCTATGGCTACACCTTC. It translates to CASSLNGYGYTF.

The genes are TRBV7-2 and TRBJ1-1, with D possibly being TRBD1 (6 bases). Per germline, CDR1 SGHTA and CDR2 FQGNSA. The CDR3 consists of 12 residues. Trimming removed 7 bases from V and 5 bases from J, with 11 bases in between. CDR3 in DNA: TGTGCCAGCACCCGGGGGGCGACTGAAGCTTTCTTT. Translating gives CASTRGATEAFF.

The chain links TRBV5-1 to TRBJ2-7, with unresolved D. This CDR3 comprises 12 residues. Germline CDR1 reads SGHRS; CDR2 reads YFSETQ. V lost 6 bases and J lost 2, with 9 bases in between. The CDR3, as DNA: TGCGCCAGCATAAGGGAACCCTACGAGCAGTACGTC. It encodes CASIREPYEQYV.

J is TRBJ1-2 and V is TRBV11-2; a possible D gene is TRBD1 (5 bases). Trimming shortened V by 4 bases and J by 4 bases, and 16 bases separated the two germline ends. CDR3 length: 15 residues. Germline CDR1 and CDR2: SGHAT and FQNNGV. The CDR3 sequence is CASSSLRRGGYGYTF. CDR3 coding DNA: TGTGCCAGCAGCTCACTTCGCCGGGGCGGCTATGGCTACACCTTC.